The entry below gives a single T cell receptor beta chain sequence along with its context. The assay was immunoSEQ multiplex PCR, and TCRdb's table has in-frame clones only and misses some. The top ten hold about 9.2% of the sample, which has about 260,000 clones, about 89% seen once. The entry originates in a study of blood T cell repertoires in COVID-19. Study summary: Material from acute and convalescent COVID-19 was sourced from the United States, Italy and Spain. T cells, B-cell-depleted T cells, or PBMCs provided the cDNA or gDNA that served as material.

Per germline, CDR1 LNHNV and CDR2 YYDKDF (reference sequence). Trimming took off 5 bases at V and 1 base at J, with 26 bases between the two ends. The CDR3 has 19 amino acids. Sequenced material: peripheral blood. The receptor's source is a man aged 40-55 years who had recovered from COVID-19. The gene calls are TRBV15 and TRBJ1-1, with D perhaps TRBD1 (6 bases). CDR3 DNA: TGTGCCACCAGCCCTAGATTTGGGAAACGGGGGGCGGAGAACACTGAAGCTTTCTTT. Translation: CATSPRFGKRGAENTEAFF.